This TCR beta chain was profiled in a study of T-cell memory formation after mild COVID-19. The wider study: Clusters of TCRs were largely donor specific. General study findings and limits: Contracting clones from day 15 to 85 showed balanced CD4/CD8; later expanders favored CD4+. Pre-infection memory already had some responding clones, implying cross-reactive memory joined.

Notes on this clonotype: Its specificity is not known.

cDNA libraries for TCR alpha and TCR beta, carrying sample barcodes and UMIs, came from 5'RACE with constant-segment primers. TCRdb passed the 5' RACE reads through MiXCR, listing each CDR3 protein once. The sample contains a few hundred thousand distinct CDR3 sequences, roughly a fifth of which appear only once. Sequenced input: PBMCs or a T cell subset sorted from them (not recorded which). The TCR was taken from an adult woman who had mild COVID-19 (a few samples of this study predate the infection). Cell type and time point are not known.

The CDR3 DNA reads as TGTGCCATCAGTGAGGAAAAACCTGGACTAGCGGGCACAGATACGCAGTATTTT. Its translation: CAISEEKPGLAGTDTQYF. The chain joins TRBV10-3 to TRBJ2-3; 10 nucleotides match TRBD2. The CDR3 contains 18 residues. V shed 2 bases and J 1 base; nucleotides not matched to a gene: 9. Germline-derived CDR1 and CDR2 are ENHRY and SYGVKD.